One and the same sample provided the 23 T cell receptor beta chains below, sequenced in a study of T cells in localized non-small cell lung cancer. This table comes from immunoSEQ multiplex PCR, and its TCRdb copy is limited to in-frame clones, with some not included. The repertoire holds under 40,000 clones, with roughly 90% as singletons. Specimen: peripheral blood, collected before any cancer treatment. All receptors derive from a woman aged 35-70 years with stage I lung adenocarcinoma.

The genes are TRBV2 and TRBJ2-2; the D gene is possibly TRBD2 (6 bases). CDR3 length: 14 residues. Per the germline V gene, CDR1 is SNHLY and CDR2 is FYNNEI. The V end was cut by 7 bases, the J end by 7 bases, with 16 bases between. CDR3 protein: CASKNPREFGELFF. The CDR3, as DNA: TGTGCCAGCAAAAATCCCCGGGAGTTCGGGGAGCTGTTTTTT.

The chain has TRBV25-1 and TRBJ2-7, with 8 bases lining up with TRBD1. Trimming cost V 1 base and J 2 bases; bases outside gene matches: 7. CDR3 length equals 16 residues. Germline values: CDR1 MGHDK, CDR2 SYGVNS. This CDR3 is CASSEWEVDRAYEQYF. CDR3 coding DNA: TGTGCCAGCAGTGAATGGGAAGTGGACAGGGCCTACGAGCAGTACTTC.

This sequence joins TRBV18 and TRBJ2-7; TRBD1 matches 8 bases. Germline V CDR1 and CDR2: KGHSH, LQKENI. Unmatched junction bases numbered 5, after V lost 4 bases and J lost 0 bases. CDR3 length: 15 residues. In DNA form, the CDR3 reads TGTGCCAGCTCACTGTCGGGACAGGCCTCCTACGAGCAGTACTTC. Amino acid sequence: CASSLSGQASYEQYF.

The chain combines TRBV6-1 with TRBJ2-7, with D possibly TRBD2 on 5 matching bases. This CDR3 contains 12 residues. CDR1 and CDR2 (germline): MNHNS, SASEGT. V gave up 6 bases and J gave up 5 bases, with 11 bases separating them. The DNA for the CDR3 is TGTGCCAGCAGAACTAGGAGCAACGAGCAGTACTTC. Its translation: CASRTRSNEQYF.

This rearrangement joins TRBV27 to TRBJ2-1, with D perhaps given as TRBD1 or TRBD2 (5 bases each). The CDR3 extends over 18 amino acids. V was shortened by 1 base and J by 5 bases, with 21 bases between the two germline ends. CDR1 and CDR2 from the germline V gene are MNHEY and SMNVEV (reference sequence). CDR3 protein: CASSLFRVGETNNNEQFF. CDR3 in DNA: TGTGCCAGCAGTTTATTCAGGGTGGGAGAGACAAACAACAATGAGCAGTTCTTC.

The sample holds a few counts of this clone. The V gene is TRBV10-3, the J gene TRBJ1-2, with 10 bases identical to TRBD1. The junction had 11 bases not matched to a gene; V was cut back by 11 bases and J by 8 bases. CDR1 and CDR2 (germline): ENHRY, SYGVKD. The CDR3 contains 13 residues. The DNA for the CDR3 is TGTGCCGCCGCCAGACAGGGGGCGGGCGGCTACACCTTC. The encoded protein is CAAARQGAGGYTF.

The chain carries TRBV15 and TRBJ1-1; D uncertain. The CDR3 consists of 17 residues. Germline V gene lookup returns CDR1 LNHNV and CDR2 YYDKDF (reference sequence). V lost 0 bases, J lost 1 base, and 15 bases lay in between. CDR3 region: CATSRDRWEITNTEAFF. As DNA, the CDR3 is TGTGCCACCAGCAGAGATAGATGGGAAATAACGAACACTGAAGCTTTCTTT.

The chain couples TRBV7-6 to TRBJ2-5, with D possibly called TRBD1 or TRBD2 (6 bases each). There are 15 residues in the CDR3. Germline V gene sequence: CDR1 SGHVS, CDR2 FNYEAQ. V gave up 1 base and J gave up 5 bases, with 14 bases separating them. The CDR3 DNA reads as TGTGCCAGCAGCTTAGTTTGGGGGGCGGAGGAGACCCAGTACTTC. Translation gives CASSLVWGAEETQYF.

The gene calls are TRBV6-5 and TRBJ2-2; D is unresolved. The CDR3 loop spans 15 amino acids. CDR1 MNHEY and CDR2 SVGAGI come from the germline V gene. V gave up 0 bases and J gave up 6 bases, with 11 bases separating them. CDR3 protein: CASSYSRVGSGELFF. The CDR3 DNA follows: TGTGCCAGCAGTTACTCTCGGGTAGGGTCCGGGGAGCTGTTTTTT.

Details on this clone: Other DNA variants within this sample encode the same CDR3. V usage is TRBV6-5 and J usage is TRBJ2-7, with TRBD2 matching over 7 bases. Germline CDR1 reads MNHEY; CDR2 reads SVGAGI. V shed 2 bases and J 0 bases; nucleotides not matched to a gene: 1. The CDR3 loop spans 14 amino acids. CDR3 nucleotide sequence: TGTGCCAGCAGTTACGGCGGGGGCTCCTACGAGCAGTACTTC. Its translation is CASSYGGGSYEQYF.

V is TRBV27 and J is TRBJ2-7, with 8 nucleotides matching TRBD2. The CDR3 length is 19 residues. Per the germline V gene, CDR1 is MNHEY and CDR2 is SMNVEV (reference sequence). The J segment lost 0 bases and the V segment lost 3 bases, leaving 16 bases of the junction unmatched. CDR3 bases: TGTGCCAGCAGTTTCATACCCGGAGGTAGCGGGGTGAGCTCCTACGAGCAGTACTTC. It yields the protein CASSFIPGGSGVSSYEQYF.

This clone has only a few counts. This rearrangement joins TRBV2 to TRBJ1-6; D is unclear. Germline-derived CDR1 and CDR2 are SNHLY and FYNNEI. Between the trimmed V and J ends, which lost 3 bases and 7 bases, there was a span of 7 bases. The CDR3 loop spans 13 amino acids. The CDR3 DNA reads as TGTGCCAGCAGTGACAGAGAAAATTCACCCCTCCACTTT. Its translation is CASSDRENSPLHF.

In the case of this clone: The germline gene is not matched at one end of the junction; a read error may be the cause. The CDR3 reads CASSSPRSSGEGGLFF. Here the CDR3 DNA reads TGTGCCAGCAGTTCTCCTCGGTCTAGCGGGGAGGGGGGGCTGTTTTTT. V gene TRBV27 combines with J gene TRBJ2-2; 9 bases match TRBD2. From germline, CDR1 is MNHEY and CDR2 SMNVEV (reference sequence). The CDR3 is 16 residues long.

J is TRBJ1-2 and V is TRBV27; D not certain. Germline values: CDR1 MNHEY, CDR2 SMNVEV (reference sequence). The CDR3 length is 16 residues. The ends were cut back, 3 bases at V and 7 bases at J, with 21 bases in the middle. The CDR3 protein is CASSLYGDERRPGYTF. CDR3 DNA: TGTGCCAGCAGTTTGTACGGAGACGAAAGGAGGCCTGGCTACACCTTC.

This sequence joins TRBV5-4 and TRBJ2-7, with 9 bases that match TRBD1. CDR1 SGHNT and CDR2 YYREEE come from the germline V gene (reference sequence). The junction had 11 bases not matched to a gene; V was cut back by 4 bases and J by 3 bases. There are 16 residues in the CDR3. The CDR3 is CASSLRGQGQNYEQYF. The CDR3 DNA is TGTGCCAGCAGCCTCAGAGGACAGGGGCAAAACTACGAGCAGTACTTC.

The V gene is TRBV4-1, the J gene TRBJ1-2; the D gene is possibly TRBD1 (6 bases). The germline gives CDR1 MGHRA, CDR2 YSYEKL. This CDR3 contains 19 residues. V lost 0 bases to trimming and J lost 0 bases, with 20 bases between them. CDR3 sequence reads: CASSQDLGKRGPANYGYTF. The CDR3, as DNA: TGCGCCAGCAGCCAAGATTTGGGGAAGCGGGGGCCAGCTAACTATGGCTACACCTTC.

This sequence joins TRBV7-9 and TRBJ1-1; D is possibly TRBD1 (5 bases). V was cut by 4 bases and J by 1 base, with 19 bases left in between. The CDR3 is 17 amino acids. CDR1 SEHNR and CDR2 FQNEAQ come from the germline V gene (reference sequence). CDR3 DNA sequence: TGTGCCAGCAGCTCCTTACGTGGGGGACTATCGAACACTGAAGCTTTCTTT. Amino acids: CASSSLRGGLSNTEAFF.

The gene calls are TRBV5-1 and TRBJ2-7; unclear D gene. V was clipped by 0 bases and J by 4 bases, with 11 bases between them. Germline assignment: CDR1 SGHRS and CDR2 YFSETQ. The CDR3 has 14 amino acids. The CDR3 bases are TGCGCCAGCAGCTTGGAAGGCAGGCCTTACGAGCAGTACTTC. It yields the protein CASSLEGRPYEQYF. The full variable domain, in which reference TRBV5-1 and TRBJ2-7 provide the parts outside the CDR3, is KAGVTQTPRYLIKTRGQQVTLSCSPISGHRSVSWYQQTPGQGLQFLFEYFSETQRNKGNFPGRFSGRQFSNSRSEMNVSTLELGDSALYLCASSLEGRPYEQYFGPGTRLTVT.

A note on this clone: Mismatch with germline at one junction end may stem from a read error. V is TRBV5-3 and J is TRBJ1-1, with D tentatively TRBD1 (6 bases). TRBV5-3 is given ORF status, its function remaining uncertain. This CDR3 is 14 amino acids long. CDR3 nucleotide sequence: TGTGCCAGCAGCTTGACAGGTGAGAACACTGAAGCTTTCTTT. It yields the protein CASSLTGENTEAFF.

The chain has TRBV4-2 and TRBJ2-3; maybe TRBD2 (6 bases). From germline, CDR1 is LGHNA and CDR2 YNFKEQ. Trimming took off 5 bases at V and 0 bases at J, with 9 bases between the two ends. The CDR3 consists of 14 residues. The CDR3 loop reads CASSTGTSTDTQYF. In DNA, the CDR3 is TGTGCCAGCAGCACGGGGACTAGCACAGATACGCAGTATTTT.

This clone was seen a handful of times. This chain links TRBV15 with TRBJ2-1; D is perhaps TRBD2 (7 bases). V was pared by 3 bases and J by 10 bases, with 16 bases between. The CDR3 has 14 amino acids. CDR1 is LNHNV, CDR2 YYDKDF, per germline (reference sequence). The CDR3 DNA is TGTGCCACCAGCAGTATAGGGGGAGGGTGGGAGCAGTTCTTC. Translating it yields CATSSIGGGWEQFF.

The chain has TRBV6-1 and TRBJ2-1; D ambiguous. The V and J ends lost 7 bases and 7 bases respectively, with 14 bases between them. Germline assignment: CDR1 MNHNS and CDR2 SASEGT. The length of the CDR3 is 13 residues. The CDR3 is CASTRQLENEQFF. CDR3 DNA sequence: TGTGCCAGCACCAGACAACTGGAGAATGAGCAGTTCTTC.

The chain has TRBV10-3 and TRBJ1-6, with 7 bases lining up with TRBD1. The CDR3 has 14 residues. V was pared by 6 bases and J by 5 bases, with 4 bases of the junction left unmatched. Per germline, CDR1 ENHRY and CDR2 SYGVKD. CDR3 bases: TGTGCCATCAGGGGGGACAGTGATAATTCACCCCTCCACTTT. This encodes CAIRGDSDNSPLHF.